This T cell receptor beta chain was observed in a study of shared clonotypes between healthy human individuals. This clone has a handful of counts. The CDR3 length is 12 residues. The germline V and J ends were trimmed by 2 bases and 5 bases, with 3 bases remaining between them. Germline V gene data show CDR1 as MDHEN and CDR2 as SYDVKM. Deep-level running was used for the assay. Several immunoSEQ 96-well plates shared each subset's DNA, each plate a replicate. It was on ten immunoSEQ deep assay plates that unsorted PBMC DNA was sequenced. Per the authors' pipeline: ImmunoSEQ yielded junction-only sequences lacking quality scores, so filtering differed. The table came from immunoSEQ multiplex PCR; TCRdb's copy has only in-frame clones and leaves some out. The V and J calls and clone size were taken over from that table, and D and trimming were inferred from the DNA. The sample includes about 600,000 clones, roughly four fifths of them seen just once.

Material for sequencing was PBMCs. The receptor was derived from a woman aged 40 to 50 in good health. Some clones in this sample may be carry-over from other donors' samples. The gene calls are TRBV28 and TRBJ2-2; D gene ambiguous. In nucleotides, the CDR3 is TGTGCCAGCAGTTTAGCGACCGGGGAGCTGTTTTTT. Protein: CASSLATGELFF. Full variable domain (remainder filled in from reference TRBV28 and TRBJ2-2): DVKVTQSSRYLVKRTGEKVFLECVQDMDHENMFWYRQDPGLGLRLIYFSYDVKMKEKGDIPEGYSVSREKKERFSLILESASTNQTSMYLCASSLATGELFFGEGSRLTVL.